This T cell receptor (beta chain) comes out of a study of blood T cells in healthy people across ages. Each donor had roughly 10 milliliters of peripheral blood drawn. Alongside a J-beta primer mix, a sample-barcoded 5' primer served in a second PCR lasting about 7 to 12 cycles. A 12-random-nucleotide template-switch adaptor tagged each cDNA molecule. TCRdb re-called the 5' RACE reads through MiXCR, storing one row per CDR3 protein. The repertoire holds approximately 1.5 million distinct CDR3 sequences, with 34% as singletons. This receptor was obtained from a woman younger than 45 in good health. The specimen was blood.

CDR3 amino acids: CASSLEGTVTNYGYTF. The CDR3 region has the DNA TGTGCCAGCAGCTTGGAAGGGACGGTAACTAACTATGGCTACACCTTC. This rearrangement joins TRBV7-6 to TRBJ1-2; tentatively, D is TRBD1 (5 bases). V shed 3 bases and J shed 0 bases, with 14 bases lying between them. CDR1 SGHVS and CDR2 FNYEAQ come from the germline V gene. The CDR3 covers 16 residues.